The 9 T cell receptor beta chains below all came from one sample that was sequenced in a study of CD8 T cells in ankylosing spondylitis. Notes on the study in general: What appeared characteristic of ankylosing spondylitis blood was a TCR beta motif of eight highly homologous variants.

TCRdb independently ran MiXCR on the 5' RACE reads; one entry per CDR3 protein. The table includes more than 650,000 distinct CDR3 sequences, over 9.5% detected once. Their antigens remain unidentified. The sequenced sample consisted of blood, either unsorted or a sorted T cell fraction (not recorded which). The receptor set was obtained from a male donor with ankylosing spondylitis.

There are a few counts of this clonotype. This sequence joins TRBV28 and TRBJ2-7; tentatively, D is TRBD2 (5 bases). The length of the CDR3 is 13 residues. The germline V gene has CDR1 MDHEN and CDR2 SYDVKM. Trimming stripped 4 bases from V and 4 bases from J, with 11 bases between. The CDR3 sequence: CASSWTGLYEQYF. In nucleotides, the CDR3 is TGTGCCAGCAGTTGGACTGGCTTATACGAGCAGTACTTC.

This clonotype came up a few times. The chain has TRBV21-1 and TRBJ1-1. TRBV21-1 is marked as a pseudogene. This CDR3 contains 12 residues. CDR3 sequence: CASTEGPKMSSF. CDR3 DNA sequence: TGTGCCAGCACCGAGGGTCCTAAGATGTCTTCCTTT.

The chain joins TRBV7-9 to TRBJ2-7, with D uncertain. V lost 1 base, J lost 1 base, and 8 bases lay in between. The CDR3 loop spans 14 amino acids. Germline CDR1 is SEHNR and CDR2 is FQNEAQ (reference sequence). CDR3 sequence: CASSLDALSYEQYF. The CDR3 coding sequence is TGTGCCAGCAGCTTAGACGCCTTATCCTACGAGCAGTACTTC.

This clonotype was detected ten times or more. V usage is TRBV12-3 or TRBV12-4 and J usage is TRBJ2-2; D possibly corresponds to TRBD2 (5 bases). The CDR3 is made up of 15 amino acids. The V end was cut by 3 bases, the J end by 1 base, with 9 bases between. The CDR3 DNA sequence: TGTGCCAGCAGTTTTCAGCGGTGGAACACCGGGGAGCTGTTTTTT. Translated: CASSFQRWNTGELFF.

This clonotype was found a few times. The rearrangement joins TRBV4-2 to TRBJ1-1; TRBD1 matches 12 bases. Per germline, CDR1 LGHNA and CDR2 YNFKEQ. The V gene end was trimmed by 2 bases and the J gene end by 7 bases; junction bases not matched to a gene: 5. The CDR3 has 15 amino acids. CDR3 bases: TGTGCCAGCAGCCAACTGGGACAGGGGGCTGATGAAGCTTTCTTT. As protein: CASSQLGQGADEAFF.

The chain combines TRBV12-3 or TRBV12-4 with TRBJ1-4, with a weak D call TRBD1 (6 bases). This CDR3 has 15 amino acids. Trimming took 4 bases from V and 4 from J, leaving 13 bases between them. The chain's CDR3 is CASSSRQAFNEKLFF. CDR3 sequence (DNA): TGTGCCAGCAGTTCCCGACAGGCCTTTAATGAAAAACTGTTTTTT.

At least ten counts were recorded for this clonotype. The chain combines TRBV29-1 with TRBJ1-2; D unresolved. Trimming removed 6 bases from V and 4 bases from J, with 6 bases in between. The CDR3 runs 10 residues. CDR1 SQVTM and CDR2 ANQGSEA come from the germline V gene. The CDR3 sequence: CSVKFYGYTF. For the CDR3, the DNA is TGCAGCGTAAAGTTCTATGGCTACACCTTC.

The rearrangement joins TRBV4-3 to TRBJ2-1; possible D gene TRBD1, 6 bases. V lost 3 bases and J 0 bases, leaving 12 bases between the germline ends. The CDR3 totals 16 residues. Germline CDR1 reads LGHNA; CDR2 reads YSLEER. CDR3: CASSQDRDISYNEQFF. CDR3 DNA: TGCGCCAGCAGCCAGGACCGGGACATCTCCTACAATGAGCAGTTCTTC.

The table lists this clonotype with a few counts. J is TRBJ2-7 and V is TRBV5-1; a weak D match, TRBD2 (5 bases). This CDR3 contains 15 residues. Trimming cost V 4 bases and J 3 bases, with 17 bases left between them. Germline CDR1 and CDR2: SGHRS and YFSETQ. CDR3 sequence: CASSPVGEGRYEQYF. The CDR3 coding sequence is TGCGCCAGCAGCCCCGTCGGAGAGGGCCGCTACGAGCAGTACTTC.